These 8 T cell receptor beta chains originate from one sample sequenced in a study of blood T cell repertoires in COVID-19. Sequenced by immunoSEQ multiplex PCR; TCRdb stores in-frame clones only, minus some. The sample holds 200,000 to 250,000 clones, 80% to 90% seen once. Sequencing input: PBMCs or T cells enriched from blood (not recorded which). Receptor source: a woman under 30 in a cohort exposed to, infected with or recovered from COVID-19 (not recorded which).

The gene calls are TRBV25-1 and TRBJ1-2; a possible D gene is TRBD1 (6 bases). CDR1 MGHDK and CDR2 SYGVNS come from the germline V gene. V lost 5 bases and J lost 5, with 12 bases in between. The CDR3 is 13 residues long. CDR3 DNA: TGTGCCAGCAGTCCAATACAGGGATATGGCTACACCTTC. Protein sequence: CASSPIQGYGYTF.

This clone was observed a handful of times. J is TRBJ2-7 and V is TRBV15; D ambiguous. The CDR3 totals 16 residues. Germline lookup yields CDR1 LNHNV and CDR2 YYDKDF (reference sequence). V was clipped by 0 bases and J by 0 bases, with 12 bases between them. The CDR3 sequence is CATSRDGATYSYEQYF. The CDR3 DNA follows: TGTGCCACCAGCAGAGATGGTGCCACCTACTCCTACGAGCAGTACTTC.

The chain is built from TRBV23-1 and TRBJ1-5; D is unclear. TRBV23-1 is annotated as an ORF whose role is uncertain. Trimming shortened V by 4 bases and J by 2 bases, and 9 bases separated the two germline ends. The CDR3 contains 14 residues. The CDR3: CASSRRKGNQPQHF. Written as DNA, the CDR3 is TGCGCCAGCAGTCGGAGGAAAGGCAATCAGCCCCAGCATTTT.

The V and J genes are TRBV11-2 and TRBJ2-7; perhaps TRBD1 as D (6 bases). CDR3 length equals 12 residues. The V gene lost 5 bases and the J gene lost 3 bases, with 8 bases spanning the gap. The V gene's germline CDR1 is SGHAT and CDR2 FQNNGV. CDR3 protein: CASSPGVYEQYF. CDR3 in DNA: TGTGCCAGCAGCCCAGGGGTCTACGAGCAGTACTTC.

The chain employs TRBV29-1 and TRBJ1-1; no clear D. The germline V and J ends were trimmed by 4 bases and 1 base, with 7 bases remaining between them. The length of the CDR3 is 12 residues. Germline values: CDR1 SQVTM, CDR2 ANQGSEA. In DNA, the CDR3 is TGCAGCGTTGCGGGAGGGAACACTGAAGCTTTCTTT. Amino acid sequence: CSVAGGNTEAFF.

This rearrangement joins TRBV29-1 to TRBJ2-3; a possible D gene is TRBD2 (5 bases). The CDR3 is 15 amino acids. Germline CDR1 reads SQVTM; CDR2 reads ANQGSEA. V dropped 3 bases and J dropped 0 bases, with 13 bases sitting between them. The CDR3 is CSVEWAGESTDTQYF. The CDR3 DNA reads TGCAGCGTTGAGTGGGCCGGGGAGAGCACAGATACGCAGTATTTT.

The J gene is TRBJ1-5, the V gene TRBV7-9, with unresolved D. The CDR3 contains 12 residues. The germline V and J ends were trimmed by 4 bases and 11 bases, with 12 bases remaining between them. Germline V gives CDR1 SEHNR, CDR2 FQNEAQ (reference sequence). The DNA of the CDR3 is TGTGCCAGCAGCTGGAGGGAAGAGGCCCAGCATTTT. Its translation is CASSWREEAQHF.

This sequence joins TRBV27 and TRBJ1-6; perhaps TRBD1 as D (5 bases). The CDR3 is 16 residues long. Germline V CDR1 and CDR2: MNHEY, SMNVEV (reference sequence). V shed 3 bases and J shed 10 bases, with 19 bases lying between them. The CDR3 region is CASSFIGGGTRSPLHF. The CDR3, as DNA: TGTGCCAGCAGTTTTATTGGGGGAGGCACACGGTCACCCCTCCACTTT.